The 31 T cell receptor beta chains below were found in one sample sequenced in a study of blood T cell repertoires in COVID-19. Using immunoSEQ multiplex PCR, the repertoire was profiled, and TCRdb retains in-frame clones only, with some absent. The sample lists 300,000 to 400,000 clones, about 88% seen once, with about 2.9% in the top ten. Sequences were obtained from peripheral blood. These receptors came from a human donor in a cohort sampled during active COVID-19.

V and J are TRBV2 and TRBJ2-5; 8 bases map to TRBD1. Germline trimming cut 5 bases from V and 14 bases from J; bases unmatched to any gene: 13. Looked up from germline, CDR1 is SNHLY and CDR2 is FYNNEI. The CDR3 has 13 residues. The CDR3 is CASSPEGQDKTYF. CDR3 DNA: TGTGCCAGCAGTCCCGAGGGACAGGACAAAACCTACTTC.

Note on this clone: Given a much more abundant clone one base away, this may be a read error. The chain joins TRBV19 to TRBJ2-2, with D perhaps TRBD2 (5 bases). The CDR3 is made up of 13 amino acids. The V and J ends lost 5 bases and 5 bases respectively, with 9 bases between them. From germline, CDR1 is LNHDA and CDR2 SQIVND (reference sequence). CDR3 in DNA: TGTGCCAGTAGTCCCCGGGAAACCGGGGAGCTGTTTTTT. Translation gives CASSPRETGELFF.

This clone came up a few times. The chain uses TRBV10-1 and TRBJ2-5; D is undetermined. This CDR3 is 13 amino acids long. V was shortened by 5 bases and J by 2 bases, with 9 bases between the two germline ends. From germline, CDR1 is WNHNN and CDR2 SYGVQD (reference sequence). CDR3 in amino acids: CASSSQLQETQYF. The CDR3 coding sequence is TGCGCCAGCAGTTCACAGTTACAAGAGACCCAGTACTTC.

This chain joins TRBV4-1 and TRBJ2-2, with a tentative D call TRBD2 (7 bases). The V end lost 6 bases, the J end lost 4 bases, and 24 bases lay between the germline ends. This CDR3 spans 18 amino acids. Germline CDR1 MGHRA, CDR2 YSYEKL. Written as DNA, the CDR3 is TGCGCCAGCAGACTTGCGAGGGGGGGAGGTAGTTTCACCGGGGAGCTGTTTTTT. It is translated as CASRLARGGGSFTGELFF.

This clone was recorded only once. The chain carries TRBV5-1 and TRBJ2-1, with 10 nucleotides matching TRBD1. This CDR3 has 13 residues. Germline-derived CDR1 and CDR2 are SGHRS and YFSETQ. V lost 3 bases, J lost 9 bases, and 3 bases stayed unmatched. CDR3 DNA: TGCGCCAGCAGCTCTGGGACAGGGGCTGAGCAGTTCTTC. It translates to CASSSGTGAEQFF.

The chain joins TRBV5-1 to TRBJ1-3; 8 bases fit TRBD1. Per germline, CDR1 SGHRS and CDR2 YFSETQ. With 4 bases clipped from V and 4 bases from J, the junction kept 10 bases outside the gene matches. CDR3 size: 16 residues. The CDR3 DNA reads TGCGCCAGCAGCGAGGACAGGGTGTCGTTCGGAAACACCATATATTTT. It translates to CASSEDRVSFGNTIYF.

The chain links TRBV3-1 (or the pseudogene TRBV3-2) to TRBJ2-3; 7 bases map to TRBD2. Germline V gene data show CDR1 as LGHDT and CDR2 as YNNKEL (reference sequence). The CDR3 length is 16 residues. V was pared by 3 bases and J by 1 base, with 7 bases of the junction left unmatched. Written as DNA, the CDR3 is TGTGCCAGCAGCCAGGGCCTAGCGGCCCGCACAGATACGCAGTATTTT. Translating gives CASSQGLAARTDTQYF.

The chain links TRBV3-1 (or the pseudogene TRBV3-2) to TRBJ1-1, with D perhaps TRBD1 (5 bases). V was clipped by 1 base and J by 11 bases, with 11 bases between them. Germline-derived CDR1 and CDR2 are LGHDT and YNNKEL (reference sequence). The CDR3 spans 12 residues. The CDR3 loop reads CASSQGDSRAFF. The CDR3 region has the DNA TGTGCCAGCAGCCAAGGGGACTCTCGGGCTTTCTTT.

The V call is TRBV19, the J call TRBJ2-7; the match to TRBD2 covers 9 bases. V shed 8 bases, J shed 6 bases, and the junction held 14 bases outside the gene matches. There are 15 residues in the CDR3. Per germline, CDR1 LNHDA and CDR2 SQIVND (reference sequence). CDR3 bases: TGTGCCAGTGCCTCCCTGGCGGGAGGGCCATTCGAGCAGTACTTC. Translated, it gives CASASLAGGPFEQYF. Drawing the rest from reference TRBV19 and TRBJ2-7, the complete variable domain is DGGITQSPKYLFRKEGQNVTLSCEQNLNHDAMYWYRQDPGQGLRLIYYSQIVNDFQKGDIAEGYSVSREKKESFPLTVTSAQKNPTAFYLCASASLAGGPFEQYFGPGTRLTVT.

The V call is TRBV28, the J call TRBJ2-5, with D possibly being TRBD2 (6 bases). CDR1 MDHEN and CDR2 SYDVKM come from the germline V gene. CDR3 size: 17 residues. Trimming stripped 2 bases from V and 5 bases from J, with 21 bases between. The chain's CDR3 is CASSLPPSGTRGETQYF. The CDR3 region has the DNA TGTGCCAGCAGTTTACCCCCCTCCGGGACCCGGGGGGAGACCCAGTACTTC. Full variable domain (missing parts from reference TRBV28 and TRBJ2-5): DVKVTQSSRYLVKRTGEKVFLECVQDMDHENMFWYRQDPGLGLRLIYFSYDVKMKEKGDIPEGYSVSREKKERFSLILESASTNQTSMYLCASSLPPSGTRGETQYFGPGTRLLVL.

A word on this clone: Other nucleotide sequences in the sample specify the same CDR3. The gene calls are TRBV6-6 and TRBJ1-5; D remains unclear. Germline V gene sequence: CDR1 MNHNY, CDR2 SVGAGI (reference sequence). The CDR3 loop spans 14 amino acids. Between the trimmed V and J ends, which lost 0 bases and 4 bases, there was a span of 7 bases. The CDR3 DNA sequence: TGTGCCAGCAGTTACTCGGGCAGAAATCAGCCCCAGCATTTT. This gives the protein CASSYSGRNQPQHF.

In this sample, this clone turned up once. The J gene is TRBJ1-1, the V gene TRBV28, with D possibly being TRBD1 (5 bases). CDR1 is MDHEN and CDR2 is SYDVKM in the germline V gene. Trimming took 2 bases from V and 3 from J, leaving 13 bases between them. The CDR3 runs to 15 residues. CDR3 in amino acids: CASSLGAARDTEAFF. CDR3 in DNA: TGTGCCAGCAGTTTAGGGGCGGCTCGGGACACTGAAGCTTTCTTT.

This chain links TRBV23-1 with TRBJ2-7, with 7 bases aligning to TRBD1. TRBV23-1 is designated an ORF whose function remains uncertain. J was trimmed by 5 bases and V by 5 bases; bases with no gene match: 6. CDR3 length equals 13 residues. CDR3 in DNA: TGCGCCAGCAGTGGGAGTACAGGGGACGAGCAGTACTTC. This encodes CASSGSTGDEQYF.

This clone has ten or more counts. This chain joins TRBV7-9 and TRBJ1-2, with 8 bases matching TRBD1. The CDR3 is made up of 14 amino acids. CDR1 is SEHNR, CDR2 FQNEAQ, per germline (reference sequence). J was trimmed by 4 bases and V by 3 bases; bases with no gene match: 4. The CDR3 loop is CASSFRQGSYGYTF. The CDR3 nucleotides read TGTGCCAGCAGCTTCCGACAGGGGAGCTATGGCTACACCTTC.

V is TRBV5-6 and J is TRBJ1-1; TRBD1 matches at 10 bases. This CDR3 is built from 15 residues. J gave up 1 base and V 4 bases, and 4 bases lay outside the gene matches. Germline values: CDR1 SGHDT, CDR2 YYEEEE. The DNA for the CDR3 is TGTGCCAGCAGCGTGGACAGGGGGAGGAACACTGAAGCTTTCTTT. The encoded protein is CASSVDRGRNTEAFF.

This sequence joins TRBV4-2 and TRBJ2-1; maybe TRBD2 (6 bases). Germline loops: CDR1 LGHNA, CDR2 YNFKEQ. Trimming took off 0 bases at V and 4 bases at J, with 13 bases between the two ends. The CDR3 runs 16 residues. CDR3 residues: CASSQETGLAYNEQFF. The CDR3 DNA follows: TGTGCCAGCAGCCAAGAAACGGGACTCGCATACAATGAGCAGTTCTTC.

A few counts support this clone. The chain couples TRBV20-1 to TRBJ2-7; D not resolved. The CDR3 loop spans 11 amino acids. Germline V gives CDR1 DFQATT, CDR2 SNEGSKA (reference sequence). V lost 6 bases to trimming and J lost 2 bases, with 8 bases between them. DNA of the CDR3: TGCAGTGCGTTGACTGCCTACGAGCAGTACTTC. Translation: CSALTAYEQYF.

The chain uses TRBV18 and TRBJ1-5; 8 bases match TRBD1. J gave up 6 bases and V 2 bases, and 6 bases lay outside the gene matches. This CDR3 has 15 residues. CDR1 is KGHSH and CDR2 is LQKENI in the germline V gene. The CDR3 bases are TGTGCCAGCTCACCAGAGACAGGGGTTACTCAGCCCCAGCATTTT. This gives the protein CASSPETGVTQPQHF.

The CDR3 DNA follows: TGTGCCAGTAGTATGTCAGGGAAAAACACTGAAGCTTTCTTT. It codes for CASSMSGKNTEAFF. The chain joins TRBV19 to TRBJ1-1; the D gene is possibly TRBD1 (5 bases). V lost 3 bases, J lost 2 bases, and 10 bases lay in between. The CDR3 runs 14 residues. Germline assignment: CDR1 LNHDA and CDR2 SQIVND (reference sequence). Full variable domain (outside the CDR3, taken from reference TRBV19 and TRBJ1-1): DGGITQSPKYLFRKEGQNVTLSCEQNLNHDAMYWYRQDPGQGLRLIYYSQIVNDFQKGDIAEGYSVSREKKESFPLTVTSAQKNPTAFYLCASSMSGKNTEAFFGQGTRLTVV.

The chain uses TRBV12-5 and TRBJ2-1; 9 bases agree with TRBD1. CDR3 length: 15 amino acids. Germline V gene sequence: CDR1 LGHNT, CDR2 FRNRAP. Trimming cost V 3 bases and J 4 bases; bases outside gene matches: 4. CDR3 DNA sequence: TGTGCTAGTGGTTTAGGACAGGGGAATTACAATGAGCAGTTCTTC. Protein product: CASGLGQGNYNEQFF.

This clone appeared a few times. The chain uses TRBV7-6 and TRBJ1-1; D is unresolved. V lost 3 bases to trimming and J lost 8 bases, with 13 bases between them. Germline V lookup: CDR1 SGHVS, CDR2 FNYEAQ. This CDR3 spans 13 amino acids. CDR3 loop: CASSFRLGSEAFF. The CDR3 nucleotides read TGTGCCAGCAGCTTCCGGCTAGGGAGCGAAGCTTTCTTT.

The genes are TRBV19 and TRBJ2-5, with 9 positions matching TRBD1. With V trimmed by 5 bases and J by 4 bases, 8 bases remained unmatched. Germline V gene data show CDR1 as LNHDA and CDR2 as SQIVND (reference sequence). The CDR3 runs 15 residues. The CDR3 DNA sequence: TGTGCCAGTAGTGTTTACAGGGGGCTCGGAGAGACCCAGTACTTC. It translates to CASSVYRGLGETQYF.

As regards this clone: This same CDR3 is encoded by further DNA sequences in the sample. CDR3 nucleotides: TGTGCCAGTAGCCGGGACAGGGGGACAGATACGCAGTATTTT. Its translation is CASSRDRGTDTQYF. The gene calls are TRBV19 and TRBJ2-3; 11 nucleotides match TRBD1. After removal of 6 bases from V and 3 bases from J, the junction contained 2 bases not matched to a gene. The CDR3 length is 14 residues. The V gene's germline CDR1 is LNHDA and CDR2 SQIVND (reference sequence).

The V and J genes are TRBV5-1 and TRBJ1-2, with a possible D match to TRBD1 (6 bases). V was pared by 1 base and J by 0 bases, with 19 bases between. The CDR3 length is 18 residues. CDR1 SGHRS and CDR2 YFSETQ come from the germline V gene. The DNA for the CDR3 is TGCGCCAGCAGCTTGTGGTCCGCCAGGGGAGCCCCTAACTATGGCTACACCTTC. Translated, it gives CASSLWSARGAPNYGYTF.

J is TRBJ2-5 and V is TRBV11-2, with TRBD2 identical over 13 bases. This CDR3 comprises 15 residues. The J segment lost 3 bases and the V segment lost 5 bases, leaving 3 bases of the junction unmatched. CDR1 and CDR2 (germline): SGHAT, FQNNGV. The CDR3 is CASSVGTSGKETQYF. CDR3 nucleotides: TGTGCCAGCAGCGTAGGGACTAGCGGGAAAGAGACCCAGTACTTC.

The chain employs TRBV30 and TRBJ2-7, with 16 nucleotides matching TRBD2. Germline CDR1 GTSNPN, CDR2 SVGIG (reference sequence). The CDR3 is 15 amino acids. CDR3 region: CAAGTSGGGGGEQYF. Here the CDR3 DNA reads TGTGCTGCAGGGACTAGCGGGGGGGGAGGGGGCGAGCAGTACTTC. The full variable domain, with the rest looked up from reference TRBV30 and TRBJ2-7, is SQTIHQWPATLVQPVGSPLSLECTVEGTSNPNLYWYRQAAGRGLQLLFYSVGIGQISSEVPQNLSASRPQDRQFILSSKKLLLSDSGFYLCAAGTSGGGGGEQYFGPGTRLTVT.

The chain couples TRBV18 to TRBJ2-1, with a weak D call TRBD2 (7 bases). The CDR3 length is 16 residues. The V gene's germline CDR1 is KGHSH and CDR2 LQKENI. Between the trimmed V and J ends, which lost 2 bases and 0 bases, there was a span of 11 bases. The CDR3 DNA is TGTGCCAGCTCACCAGGCGGGGGCAGCTCCTACAATGAGCAGTTCTTC. This codes for CASSPGGGSSYNEQFF.

The chain joins TRBV14 to TRBJ2-3; maybe TRBD2 (6 bases). The CDR3 is 16 residues long. Germline assignment: CDR1 SGHDN and CDR2 FVKESK. With 0 bases removed from V and 0 bases from J, the gap between germline ends came to 10 bases. The CDR3 region is CASSQDWEASTDTQYF. The CDR3 DNA reads TGTGCCAGCAGCCAAGATTGGGAGGCAAGCACAGATACGCAGTATTTT.

This chain connects TRBV19 to TRBJ1-6; 10 bases are a match to TRBD1. The CDR3 is 15 residues long. Looked up from germline, CDR1 is LNHDA and CDR2 is SQIVND (reference sequence). V trimming: 4 bases; J trimming: 7 bases; junction bases outside the gene matches: 4. The CDR3 protein is CASSTTGGPNSPLHF. In DNA form, the CDR3 reads TGTGCCAGTAGTACGACAGGGGGCCCCAATTCACCCCTCCACTTT. Drawing the rest from reference TRBV19 and TRBJ1-6, the complete variable domain is DGGITQSPKYLFRKEGQNVTLSCEQNLNHDAMYWYRQDPGQGLRLIYYSQIVNDFQKGDIAEGYSVSREKKESFPLTVTSAQKNPTAFYLCASSTTGGPNSPLHFGNGTRLTVT.

The chain couples TRBV3-1 (or the pseudogene TRBV3-2) to TRBJ2-5; 8 nucleotides agree with TRBD2. J lost 5 bases, V lost 3 bases, and 5 bases had no gene match. In germline, CDR1 is LGHDT, CDR2 YNNKEL (reference sequence). The CDR3 runs to 14 residues. In DNA, the CDR3 is TGTGCCAGCAGCCACCGGGGGGGCTTCGAGACCCAGTACTTC. It encodes CASSHRGGFETQYF.

CDR3 DNA: TGTGCCATCAGTGATTCTTGGCGGGGGTGGTCGTTTTGGAATGAGCAGTTCTTC. Translated: CAISDSWRGWSFWNEQFF. V and J are TRBV10-3 and TRBJ2-1; TRBD2 aligns across 7 bases. CDR3 length equals 18 residues. Germline assignment: CDR1 ENHRY and CDR2 SYGVKD. The trim removed 3 bases at V and 7 bases at J, leaving 18 bases unmatched.